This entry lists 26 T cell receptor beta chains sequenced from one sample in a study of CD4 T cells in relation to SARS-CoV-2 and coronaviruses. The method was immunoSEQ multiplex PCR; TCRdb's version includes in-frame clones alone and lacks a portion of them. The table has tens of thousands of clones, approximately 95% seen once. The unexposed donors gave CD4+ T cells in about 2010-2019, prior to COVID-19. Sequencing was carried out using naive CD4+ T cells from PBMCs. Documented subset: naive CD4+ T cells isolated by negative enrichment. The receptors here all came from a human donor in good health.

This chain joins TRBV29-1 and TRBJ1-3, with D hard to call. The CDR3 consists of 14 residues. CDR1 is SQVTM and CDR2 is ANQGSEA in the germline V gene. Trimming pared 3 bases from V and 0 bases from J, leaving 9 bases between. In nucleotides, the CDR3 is TGCAGCGTTGAGGAGGGTACCTCTGGAAACACCATATATTTT. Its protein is CSVEEGTSGNTIYF.

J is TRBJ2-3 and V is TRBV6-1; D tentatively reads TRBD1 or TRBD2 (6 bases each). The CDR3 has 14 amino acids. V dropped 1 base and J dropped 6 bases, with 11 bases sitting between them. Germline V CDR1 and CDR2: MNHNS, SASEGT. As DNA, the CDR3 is TGTGCCAGCAGTGAAGTCACAGGGAGGGATACGCAGTATTTT. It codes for CASSEVTGRDTQYF.

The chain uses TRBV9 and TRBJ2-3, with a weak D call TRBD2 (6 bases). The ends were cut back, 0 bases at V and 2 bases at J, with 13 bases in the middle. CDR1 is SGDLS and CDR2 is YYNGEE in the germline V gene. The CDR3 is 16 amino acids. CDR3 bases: TGTGCCAGCAGCGTAGTGGGTCGGGGGTTCACAGATACGCAGTATTTT. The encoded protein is CASSVVGRGFTDTQYF.

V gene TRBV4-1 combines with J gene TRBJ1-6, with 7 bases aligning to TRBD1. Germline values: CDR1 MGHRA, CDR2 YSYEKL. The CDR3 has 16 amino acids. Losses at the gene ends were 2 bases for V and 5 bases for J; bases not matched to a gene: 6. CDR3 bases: TGCGCCAGCAGCCAATTAGACAGGGTAAATAATTCACCCCTCCACTTT. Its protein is CASSQLDRVNNSPLHF.

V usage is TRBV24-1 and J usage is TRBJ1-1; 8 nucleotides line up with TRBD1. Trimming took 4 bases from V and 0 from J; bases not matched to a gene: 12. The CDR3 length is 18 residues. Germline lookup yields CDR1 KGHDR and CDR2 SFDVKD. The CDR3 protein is CATSDPDRAFSLNTEAFF. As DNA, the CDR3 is TGTGCCACCAGTGACCCGGACAGGGCATTTTCCCTGAACACTGAAGCTTTCTTT.

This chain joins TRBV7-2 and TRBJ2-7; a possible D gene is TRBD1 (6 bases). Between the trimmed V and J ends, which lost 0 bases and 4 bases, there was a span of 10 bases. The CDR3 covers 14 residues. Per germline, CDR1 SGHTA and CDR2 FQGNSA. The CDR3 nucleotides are TGTGCCAGCAGCTTAGCCAGGGGATCTTACGAGCAGTACTTC. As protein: CASSLARGSYEQYF.

The chain's CDR3 is CASSPPTAGVEQYF. The CDR3 DNA reads as TGTGCCAGCTCACCACCCACGGCGGGGGTCGAGCAGTACTTC. V gene TRBV18 combines with J gene TRBJ2-7; 7 bases align to TRBD2. The length of the CDR3 is 14 residues. Germline CDR1 reads KGHSH; CDR2 reads LQKENI. With V trimmed by 0 bases and J by 6 bases, 5 bases remained unmatched.

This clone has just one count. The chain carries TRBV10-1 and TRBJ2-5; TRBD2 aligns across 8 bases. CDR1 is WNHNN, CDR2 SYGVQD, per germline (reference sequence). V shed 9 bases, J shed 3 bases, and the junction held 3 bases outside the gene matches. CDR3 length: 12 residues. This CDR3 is CASSGNEETQYF. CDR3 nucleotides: TGCGCCAGTAGCGGGAACGAAGAGACCCAGTACTTC.

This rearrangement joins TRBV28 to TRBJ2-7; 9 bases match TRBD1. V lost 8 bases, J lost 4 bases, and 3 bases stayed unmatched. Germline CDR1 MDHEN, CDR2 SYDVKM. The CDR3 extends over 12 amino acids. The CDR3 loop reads CASVGQGYEQYF. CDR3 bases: TGTGCCAGCGTGGGACAGGGATACGAGCAGTACTTC.

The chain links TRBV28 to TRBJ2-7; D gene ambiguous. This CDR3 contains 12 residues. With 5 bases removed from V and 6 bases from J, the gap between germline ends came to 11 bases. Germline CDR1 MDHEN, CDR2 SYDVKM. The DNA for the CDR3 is TGTGCCAGCAGTCCTCCGGGTTTCGAGCAGTACTTC. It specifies CASSPPGFEQYF.

CDR3: CASSNIIGVGTGKYSYEQYF. CDR3 DNA: TGTGCCAGCAGCAACATTATAGGGGTAGGGACAGGTAAGTACTCCTACGAGCAGTACTTC. J is TRBJ2-7 and V is TRBV7-9, with 8 positions matching TRBD1. Germline V CDR1 and CDR2: SEHNR, FQNEAQ (reference sequence). Trimming took 5 bases from V and 0 from J; bases not matched to a gene: 21. The CDR3 loop spans 20 amino acids.

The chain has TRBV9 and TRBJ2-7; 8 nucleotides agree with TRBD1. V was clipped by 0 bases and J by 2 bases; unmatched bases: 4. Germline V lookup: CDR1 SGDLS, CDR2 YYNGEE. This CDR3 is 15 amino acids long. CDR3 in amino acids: CASSVGGTGAYEQYF. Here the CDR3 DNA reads TGTGCCAGCAGCGTAGGGGGGACAGGAGCCTACGAGCAGTACTTC.

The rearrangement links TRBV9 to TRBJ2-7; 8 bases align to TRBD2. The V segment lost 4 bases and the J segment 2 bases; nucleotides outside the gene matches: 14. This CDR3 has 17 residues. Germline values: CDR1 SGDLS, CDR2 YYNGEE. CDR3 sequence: CASSLRGDSGDPYEQYF. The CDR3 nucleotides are TGTGCCAGCAGCCTCAGAGGCGATAGCGGGGACCCCTACGAGCAGTACTTC.

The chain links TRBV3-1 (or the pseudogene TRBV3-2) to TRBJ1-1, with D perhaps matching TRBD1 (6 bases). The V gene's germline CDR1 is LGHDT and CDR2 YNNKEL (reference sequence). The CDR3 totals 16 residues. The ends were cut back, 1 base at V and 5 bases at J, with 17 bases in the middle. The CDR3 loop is CASSQALPGAGTEAFF. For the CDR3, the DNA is TGTGCCAGCAGCCAAGCCCTCCCGGGGGCTGGTACTGAAGCTTTCTTT.

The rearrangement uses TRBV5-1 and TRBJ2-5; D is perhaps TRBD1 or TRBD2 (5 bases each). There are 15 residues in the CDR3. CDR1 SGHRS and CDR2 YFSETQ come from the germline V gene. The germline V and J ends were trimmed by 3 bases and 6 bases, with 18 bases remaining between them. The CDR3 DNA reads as TGCGCCAGCAGCTCGGGACGGCGGATAGAGCAGACCCAGTACTTC. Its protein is CASSSGRRIEQTQYF.

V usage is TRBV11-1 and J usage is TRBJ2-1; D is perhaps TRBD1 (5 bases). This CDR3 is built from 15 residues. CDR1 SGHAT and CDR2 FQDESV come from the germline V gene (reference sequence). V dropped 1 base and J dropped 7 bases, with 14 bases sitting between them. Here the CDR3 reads CASSLVSGSWNEQFF. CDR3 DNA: TGTGCCAGCAGCTTAGTTTCAGGGTCGTGGAATGAGCAGTTCTTC.

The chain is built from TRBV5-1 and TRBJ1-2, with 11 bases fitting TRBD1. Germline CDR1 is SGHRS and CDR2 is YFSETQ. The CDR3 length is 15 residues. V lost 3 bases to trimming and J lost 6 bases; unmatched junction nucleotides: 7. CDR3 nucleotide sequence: TGCGCCAGCAGCTCGCGGACAGGGGGCAGGGATGGCTACACCTTC. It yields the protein CASSSRTGGRDGYTF.

The CDR3 sequence: CSVGAGHNTQYF. DNA for the CDR3: TGCAGCGTTGGTGCGGGACACAATACGCAGTATTTT. The chain uses TRBV29-1 and TRBJ2-3; D tentatively fits TRBD1 or TRBD2 (6 bases each). Germline loops: CDR1 SQVTM, CDR2 ANQGSEA. The CDR3 is made up of 12 amino acids. V lost 4 bases to trimming and J lost 7 bases, with 12 bases between them.

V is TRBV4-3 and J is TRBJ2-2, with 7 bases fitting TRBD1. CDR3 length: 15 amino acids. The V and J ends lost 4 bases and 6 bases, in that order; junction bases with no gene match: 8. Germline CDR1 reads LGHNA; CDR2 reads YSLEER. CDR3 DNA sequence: TGCGCCAGCAGCCGTCACCGACAGGGTGCCGGGGAGCTGTTTTTT. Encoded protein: CASSRHRQGAGELFF.

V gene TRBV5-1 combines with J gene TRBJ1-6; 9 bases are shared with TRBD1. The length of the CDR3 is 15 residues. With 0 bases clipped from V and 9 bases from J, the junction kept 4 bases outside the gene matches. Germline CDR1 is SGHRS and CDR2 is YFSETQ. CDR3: CASSLAGQGFSPLHF. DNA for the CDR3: TGCGCCAGCAGCTTGGCCGGACAGGGGTTTTCACCCCTCCACTTT.

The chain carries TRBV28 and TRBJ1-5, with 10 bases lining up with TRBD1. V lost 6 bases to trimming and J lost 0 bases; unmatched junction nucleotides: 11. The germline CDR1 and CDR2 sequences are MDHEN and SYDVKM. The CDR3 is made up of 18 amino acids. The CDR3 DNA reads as TGTGCCAGCAGGCGGACAGGGGGACCGGTACCTAGCAATCAGCCCCAGCATTTT. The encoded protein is CASRRTGGPVPSNQPQHF.

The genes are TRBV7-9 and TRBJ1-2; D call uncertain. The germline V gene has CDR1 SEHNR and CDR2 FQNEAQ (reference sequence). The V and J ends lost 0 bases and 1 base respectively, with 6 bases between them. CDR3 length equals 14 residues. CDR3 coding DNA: TGTGCCAGCAGCTTAGCGTACCGTAACTATGGCTACACCTTC. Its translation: CASSLAYRNYGYTF.

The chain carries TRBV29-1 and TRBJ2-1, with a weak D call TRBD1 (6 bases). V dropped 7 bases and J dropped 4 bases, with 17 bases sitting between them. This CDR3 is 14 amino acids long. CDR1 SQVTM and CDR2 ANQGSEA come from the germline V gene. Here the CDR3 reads CSAPRRTDYNEQFF. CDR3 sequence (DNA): TGCAGCGCCCCTCGCAGGACAGATTACAATGAGCAGTTCTTC.

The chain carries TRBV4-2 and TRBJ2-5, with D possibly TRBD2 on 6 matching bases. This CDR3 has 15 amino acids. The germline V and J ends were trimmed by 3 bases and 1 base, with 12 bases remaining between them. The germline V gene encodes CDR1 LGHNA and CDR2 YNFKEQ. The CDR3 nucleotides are TGTGCCAGCAGCCAGTTTCCGGGAGTCCAAGAGACCCAGTACTTC. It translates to CASSQFPGVQETQYF.

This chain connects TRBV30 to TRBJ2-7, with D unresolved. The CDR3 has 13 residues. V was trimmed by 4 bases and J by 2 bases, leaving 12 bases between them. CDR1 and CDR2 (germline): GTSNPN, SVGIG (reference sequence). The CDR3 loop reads CAWTDGVAYEQYF. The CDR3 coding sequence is TGTGCCTGGACCGACGGAGTAGCCTACGAGCAGTACTTC.

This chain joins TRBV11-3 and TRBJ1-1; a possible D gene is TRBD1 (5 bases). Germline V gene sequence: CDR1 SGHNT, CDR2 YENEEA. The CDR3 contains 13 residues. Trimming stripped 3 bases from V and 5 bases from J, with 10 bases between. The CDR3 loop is CASSFARGTEAFF. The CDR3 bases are TGTGCCAGCAGCTTCGCGCGGGGGACTGAAGCTTTCTTT.